The sequence of this T cell receptor (beta chain) was determined in a study of blood T cells in healthy people across ages (dated by TCRdb to 2014 to 2015). General notes on the study: In model experiments, template switching captured about one uniquely barcoded TCR beta cDNA molecule for every two T cells. To avoid experimental bias, donors of different ages were spread randomly across the sequencing lanes. Two additional independent replicas of 1 million unique cDNA reads from the same blood draw were analyzed for two donors (one aged 18 to 30 and one aged 80 or older). The donors were split into four age groups: young (average 16 years), middle-aged (39), aged (over 55) and long-lived (under 85). To track age-related changes in TCR beta repertoire diversity, the study relied on deep sequencing normalized with unique cDNA molecular identifiers. The research as a whole found: Because the CMV infection status of the donors was unknown, age-related changes in expanded clonotypes may potentially have been confounded. Estimates of total diversity based on one million sequenced T cells were considered lower bounds and underestimates. As age increased, observed TCR beta diversity per million T cells dropped in a roughly linear way, and a significant reduction was already evident by age 40. Bulk unsorted PBMC profiling prevented conclusive comparison of naive and antigen-experienced compartments. Compared with the aged group, the long-lived group had more naive CD4+ T cells, fewer expanded clones and increased TCR diversity, a pattern suggesting age selection. There was a strong correlation between observed TCR beta diversity and the percentage of naive T cells measured by flow cytometry.

Looking up the germline V gene (reference sequence) yields CDR1 SEHNR and CDR2 FQNEAQ. Counted from cysteine to phenylalanine, this CDR3 has 15 amino acids. Only the CDR3 region is kept as DNA, spanning 45 bases read in frame from base 1. After removal of 2 bases from V and 7 bases from J, the junction retains 6 bases not matched to a gene. Library preparation employed 5' RACE. Sequencing used an Illumina HiSeq 2500. A second roughly 6 to 12 cycle PCR used a sample-barcoded 5' primer and a J-beta primer mix. A unique molecular identifier was introduced onto each TCR beta cDNA molecule by a template-switch 5' adaptor carrying 12 random nucleotides. Each sample yielded at least 3 million CDR3-containing paired-end reads. First-strand cDNA was synthesized from all RNA with the Mint cDNA synthesis kit, primed by a TRBC-specific oligonucleotide. All cDNA was treated with uracil-DNA glycosylase and then went through a first 18-cycle PCR with the universal primers M1SS and BC2_uni_R. In the authors' own workflow: Each sample was normalized by randomly selecting 1 million high-quality reads, each carrying a distinct molecular identifier. Instead of being binned into consensus sequences, reads that shared molecular identifiers were thrown out. CDR3 identification, clonotype clustering and error correction used MiTCR with a Q25 quality threshold and the strictest error-elimination algorithm. A nonparametric unseen species model using Euler transformation provided a lower-bound estimate of total TCR beta diversity. TCRdb ran its own pipeline on the public reads, namely fastp trimming at Q25 and MiXCR clone calling, and kept in-frame beta chains. For every CDR3 protein sequence, its rows merge into one entry that carries the most common genes and DNA. V and J calls and clone size were set by TCRdb, not the authors. For this sample the table gives 1.5 million to 2 million distinct CDR3 sequences, of which about 28% were detected only once. Jointly, the top ten make up about 8% of the sample.

The donors were under 40 Caucasian individuals from Russia, aged 6 to 90 years, who were systemically healthy. Each donor gave about 9.2 milliliters of peripheral blood, drawn into EDTA-treated Vacutainer tubes. Ficoll-Paque density-gradient centrifugation was used to isolate PBMCs, with at least 7 million obtained per sample. Total RNA was extracted from PBMCs with Trizol reagent, with at least 6 micrograms obtained per sample. For every donor, flow cytometry on a PBMC aliquot measured the percentage of naive CD45RAhigh/CD27high T cells. The table lists this clonotype with many counts. What this receptor recognizes is not known. The record has no base qualities; no much larger clone is one base away.

The V gene is TRBV7-9 and the J gene is TRBJ2-1, and 9 bases in between align with TRBD2. The receptor comes from a woman aged 25-40 years in good health. The sample taken for sequencing was blood. The CDR3 loop reads CASSLLAGSRNEQFF. The DNA is TGTGCCAGCAGCTTACTAGCGGGAAGTAGGAATGAGCAGTTCTTC. The reference TRBV7-9 and TRBJ2-1 proteins fill in what lies around the CDR3, so the full variable domain reads DTGVSQNPRHKITKRGQNVTFRCDPISEHNRLYWYRQTLGQGPEFLTYFQNEAQLEKSRLLSDRFSAERPKGSFSTLEIQRTEQGDSAMYLCASSLLAGSRNEQFFGPGTRLTVL.